Below are 7 T cell receptor beta chains sequenced from a single sample in a study of T cell responses to AZD1222 COVID-19 vaccine (dated by TCRdb to the early 2020s). Library preparation used the immunoSEQ multiplex PCR assay. This immuneACCESS table, as held by TCRdb, lists in-frame sequences with V and J called but not all clones. Of the missing ones, under half trace to an unresolved V gene in checked studies; the others have no known cause. The sample profile shows some 140,000 clones; nearly 90% of them were found once. The ten largest clones capture 4.5% to 6.5% of the sample. The time point label for this specimen denotes: about 28 days (+/-7) after the second vaccine dose. This material consisted of peripheral blood, taken 28 days after the second AZD1222 dose. These receptors were obtained from an adult who received the AZD1222 COVID-19 vaccine.

This clone was detected only a few times. This chain links TRBV4-1 with TRBJ2-7; maybe TRBD2 (6 bases). V was trimmed by 0 bases and J by 2 bases, leaving 14 bases between them. The CDR3 contains 16 residues. The germline V gene has CDR1 MGHRA and CDR2 YSYEKL. The CDR3 loop is CASSQDNAGRTYEQYF. The CDR3 DNA follows: TGCGCCAGCAGCCAAGATAACGCAGGGAGGACCTACGAGCAGTACTTC.

This chain joins TRBV2 and TRBJ1-5; possible D gene TRBD1, 5 bases. The CDR3 extends over 14 amino acids. The V end lost 5 bases, the J end lost 0 bases, and 8 bases lay between the germline ends. Germline CDR1 and CDR2: SNHLY and FYNNEI. The CDR3 reads CASSRDGSNQPQHF. CDR3 sequence (DNA): TGTGCCAGCAGTCGGGACGGTAGCAATCAGCCCCAGCATTTT.

In this sample, this clone turned up a few times. This chain joins TRBV5-1 and TRBJ2-5; D is ambiguous. CDR1 is SGHRS and CDR2 is YFSETQ in the germline V gene. This CDR3 region has 15 residues. Trimming left V 4 bases short and J 1 base short, with 14 bases between. In DNA, the CDR3 is TGCGCCAGCAGCGCCAGCCTGGGCCTCCAAGAGACCCAGTACTTC. Amino acids: CASSASLGLQETQYF.

The chain is built from TRBV5-4 and TRBJ1-2, with 9 bases matching TRBD1. CDR3 size: 16 residues. Germline lookup yields CDR1 SGHNT and CDR2 YYREEE (reference sequence). The V gene end was trimmed by 2 bases and the J gene end by 7 bases; junction bases not matched to a gene: 12. The CDR3 DNA reads TGTGCCAGCAGCTTCCCCGGGACAGGGATTTCGTCTGGCTACACCTTC. It encodes CASSFPGTGISSGYTF.

This sequence joins TRBV4-2 and TRBJ1-2, with D possibly TRBD1 on 5 matching bases. The CDR3 is made up of 14 amino acids. Germline CDR1 LGHNA, CDR2 YNFKEQ. V was clipped by 0 bases and J by 13 bases, with 18 bases between them. CDR3 in DNA: TGTGCCAGCAGCCAAGAGAGAGGGTCCGGGGGATTCACCTTC. This translates into CASSQERGSGGFTF.

The genes are TRBV28 and TRBJ2-7; 10 nucleotides align to TRBD2. There are 14 residues in the CDR3. Trimming cost V 5 bases and J 4 bases; bases outside gene matches: 5. CDR1 and CDR2 (germline): MDHEN, SYDVKM. In DNA, the CDR3 is TGTGCCAGCAGTACTAGCGGGATCAATTACGAGCAGTACTTC. Translation gives CASSTSGINYEQYF.

The chain links TRBV30 to TRBJ1-6, with no clear D. This CDR3 contains 11 residues. V lost 5 bases and J 6 bases, leaving 5 bases between the germline ends. CDR1 is GTSNPN and CDR2 is SVGIG in the germline V gene (reference sequence). CDR3 DNA sequence: TGTGCCTGGGGCCTTAATTCACCCCTCCACTTT. It codes for CAWGLNSPLHF.